What follows describes a single T cell receptor (beta chain). Its antigen remains unknown. The data belong to a study of monozygotic twins with cystic fibrosis. About the research overall: Library input was about 3 micrograms of fragmented DNA, with approximately 16 PCR cycles.

Germline V gene lookup returns CDR1 MGHDK and CDR2 SYGVNS. The CDR3 spans 11 residues. Unmatched junction bases numbered 3, after V lost 4 bases and J lost 12 bases. Study findings and constraints: The repertoire was suggested to be naive-dominated, clonality median roughly 0.0091.

Profiled with immunoSEQ multiplex PCR; TCRdb holds only in-frame clones, not every one. The sample carries under 25,000 clones, roughly 97% recorded once. The clonotype originates from a girl between 10 and 17 years old with cystic fibrosis. The V call is TRBV25-1, the J call TRBJ2-1; 7 positions match TRBD2. Sequencing used blood. CDR3 DNA sequence: TGTGCCAGCAGTGTAGGGAGGGTGCAGTTCTTC. Its translation is CASSVGRVQFF.